Sequencing of this T cell receptor beta chain was carried out in a study of T-cell memory formation after mild COVID-19. Study-level results: The main location of contracting CD4+ clones was CM and EM, and that of contracting CD8+ clones was EMRA.

Looked up from germline, CDR1 is SGHTA and CDR2 is FQGNSA. This CDR3 has 13 residues. V shed 6 bases and J 3 bases; nucleotides not matched to a gene: 1. In TCRdb, the 5' RACE reads were re-called with MiXCR into one record per CDR3 protein. This sample has under 150,000 distinct CDR3 sequences, with approximately 21% found just once. Details on this clonotype: Its matching antigen is unknown.

The chain uses TRBV7-2 and TRBJ2-5, with TRBD2 identical over 10 bases. This receptor was identified in a man younger than 35 who had mild COVID-19 (a few samples of this study predate the infection). Cell type and time point are not known. The specimen was PBMCs or a T cell subset sorted from them (not recorded which). The CDR3 reads CASRLAGEETQYF. The CDR3 coding sequence is TGTGCCAGCAGGCTAGCGGGGGAAGAGACCCAGTACTTC.